Presented here are 16 T cell receptor beta chains from one specimen sequenced in a study of patients and donors after allogeneic stem cell transplantation. One entry per CDR3 protein, called by TCRdb with MiXCR from the RT-PCR reads. Altogether around 160,000 distinct CDR3 sequences are present, over 25% being singletons, with the ten largest covering roughly 3%. Input material: blood, either unsorted or a sorted T cell fraction (not recorded which). The receptors originated from a human donor who was either an allogeneic HSCT recipient or a stem cell or donor lymphocyte infusion donor (not recorded which). It is not recorded whose cells these are; they may come from a transplant donor.

There are a few counts of this clonotype. The genes are TRBV20-1 and TRBJ2-3; TRBD1 might be the D (6 bases). Trimming pared 6 bases from V and 3 bases from J, leaving 16 bases between. In germline, CDR1 is DFQATT, CDR2 SNEGSKA (reference sequence). The CDR3 is 14 residues long. The CDR3 DNA reads TGCAGTGCAGAAACCGGGACATCGACAGATACGCAGTATTTT. Translation: CSAETGTSTDTQYF.

This clonotype was seen only once. The chain uses TRBV30 and TRBJ2-6; no clear D gene. The V end lost 4 bases, the J end lost 2 bases, and 12 bases lay between the germline ends. Germline CDR1 GTSNPN, CDR2 SVGIG (reference sequence). CDR3 length: 15 residues. This chain's CDR3 is CAWKFGETGANVLTF. CDR3 coding DNA: TGTGCCTGGAAATTTGGAGAAACTGGGGCCAACGTCCTGACTTTC. The entire variable domain, with the rest obtained from reference TRBV30 and TRBJ2-6, is as follows: SQTIHQWPATLVQPVGSPLSLECTVEGTSNPNLYWYRQAAGRGLQLLFYSVGIGQISSEVPQNLSASRPQDRQFILSSKKLLLSDSGFYLCAWKFGETGANVLTFGAGSRLTVL.

The chain employs TRBV4-3 and TRBJ2-4; D unclear. Trimming shortened V by 1 base and J by 0 bases, and 7 bases separated the two germline ends. Germline V lookup: CDR1 LGHNA, CDR2 YSLEER. This CDR3 is built from 15 residues. CDR3 sequence: CASSQATLAKNIQYF. The CDR3 bases are TGCGCCAGCAGCCAAGCAACCCTAGCCAAAAACATTCAGTACTTC.

The sample holds a few counts of this clonotype. This chain joins TRBV18 and TRBJ1-2; D remains ambiguous. The CDR3 extends over 14 amino acids. The V and J ends lost 6 bases and 3 bases respectively, with 14 bases between them. Germline values: CDR1 KGHSH, CDR2 LQKENI. CDR3 residues: CASSRAWSDYGYTF. The CDR3 DNA reads TGTGCCAGCTCCCGAGCATGGAGTGACTATGGCTACACCTTC. The full variable domain, in which reference TRBV18 and TRBJ1-2 provide the parts outside the CDR3, is NAGVMQNPRHLVRRRGQEARLRCSPMKGHSHVYWYRQLPEEGLKFMVYLQKENIIDESGMPKERFSAEFPKEGPSILRIQQVVRGDSAAYFCASSRAWSDYGYTFGSGTRLTVV.

The V call is TRBV27, the J call TRBJ2-7; possible D gene TRBD2, 7 bases. CDR1 is MNHEY, CDR2 SMNVEV, per germline (reference sequence). Trimming removed 4 bases from V and 6 bases from J, with 19 bases in between. The CDR3 consists of 15 residues. Written as DNA, the CDR3 is TGTGCCAGCAGTTGGGACGGTGGACTAGGGGGCGAGCAGTACTTC. Translated, it gives CASSWDGGLGGEQYF.

The gene calls are TRBV5-1 and TRBJ2-1, with D perhaps matching TRBD2 (6 bases). Germline CDR1 and CDR2: SGHRS and YFSETQ. The ends were cut back, 4 bases at V and 2 bases at J, with 22 bases in the middle. The CDR3 is 18 residues long. This CDR3 is CASSINSGSSSAYNEQFF. CDR3 sequence (DNA): TGCGCCAGCAGCATAAACTCAGGCTCCTCTAGCGCCTACAATGAGCAGTTCTTC.

The V call is TRBV11-1, the J call TRBJ2-7, with 7 bases that match TRBD1. Unmatched junction bases numbered 12, after V lost 5 bases and J lost 2 bases. CDR3 size: 16 residues. CDR1 is SGHAT, CDR2 FQDESV, per germline (reference sequence). This CDR3 reads CASSTYPDRLTYEQYF. In nucleotides, the CDR3 is TGTGCCAGCAGCACCTACCCGGACAGGTTAACCTACGAGCAGTACTTC. Based on the CDR3 plus reference TRBV11-1 and TRBJ2-7, the full variable domain is EAEVAQSPRYKITEKSQAVAFWCDPISGHATLYWYRQILGQGPELLVQFQDESVVDDSQLPKDRFSAERLKGVDSTLKIQPAELGDSAMYLCASSTYPDRLTYEQYFGPGTRLTVT.

The V and J genes are TRBV7-6 and TRBJ2-7, with 11 bases identical to TRBD2. The germline gives CDR1 SGHVS, CDR2 FNYEAQ. The CDR3 sequence is 20 residues long. The ends lost 0 bases at V and 3 bases at J; junction bases unmatched: 16. CDR3 sequence: CASSLAVIASGRNTFYEQYF. As DNA, the CDR3 is TGTGCCAGCAGCTTAGCTGTGATCGCTAGCGGGAGGAACACTTTCTACGAGCAGTACTTC.

This clonotype was seen a few times. The J gene is TRBJ1-2, the V gene TRBV4-1, with D possibly TRBD1 on 6 matching bases. The V end was cut by 0 bases, the J end by 8 bases, with 16 bases between. The CDR3 is 15 residues long. Germline V lookup: CDR1 MGHRA, CDR2 YSYEKL. CDR3 sequence (DNA): TGCGCCAGCAGCCAAGAGGTAGGGGGAGTTGAAGGCTACACCTTC. It specifies CASSQEVGGVEGYTF.

This clonotype was counted ten times or more. The V gene is TRBV12-3 or TRBV12-4, the J gene TRBJ1-2; D call uncertain. V was cut by 1 base and J by 1 base, with 10 bases left in between. The CDR3 length is 15 residues. CDR3 nucleotides: TGTGCCAGCAGTTTAGGTTTCTCTCTTAACTATGGCTACACCTTC. Protein product: CASSLGFSLNYGYTF.

The chain carries TRBV15 and TRBJ2-3; 8 bases agree with TRBD2. Per germline, CDR1 LNHNV and CDR2 YYDKDF (reference sequence). V was pared by 3 bases and J by 0 bases, with 2 bases of the junction left unmatched. The CDR3 runs 15 residues. The CDR3 DNA sequence: TGTGCCACCAGCAGTAGCGGGACGAGCACAGATACGCAGTATTTT. This encodes CATSSSGTSTDTQYF.

The J gene is TRBJ2-7, the V gene TRBV5-1; D might be TRBD1 or TRBD2, each matching 5 bases. Trimming took 3 bases from V and 3 from J, leaving 10 bases between them. Germline V gene data show CDR1 as SGHRS and CDR2 as YFSETQ. The CDR3 is 13 amino acids. The CDR3 region has the DNA TGCGCCAGCAGCTCCTTTGGGGGCTACGAGCAGTACTTC. This gives the protein CASSSFGGYEQYF.

This clonotype has only one observation. The V call is TRBV20-1, the J call TRBJ2-1, with 9 bases matching TRBD2. The CDR3 contains 13 residues. Germline CDR1 DFQATT, CDR2 SNEGSKA (reference sequence). Trimming at V came to 3 bases and at J to 6 bases, leaving 3 bases not matched to a gene. In DNA, the CDR3 is TGCAGTGCTAGTAAGGGACTAGCCAATGAGCAGTTCTTC. Its translation: CSASKGLANEQFF.

The V gene is TRBV11-2, the J gene TRBJ2-1; D not resolved. Germline CDR1 is SGHAT and CDR2 is FQNNGV. This CDR3 is built from 15 residues. Trimming removed 5 bases at V and 0 bases at J, with 11 bases between. CDR3 bases: TGTGCCAGCAGCCCTTGGAGATCCTCCTACAATGAGCAGTTCTTC. This gives the protein CASSPWRSSYNEQFF.

The V and J genes are TRBV5-1 and TRBJ2-1; 8 nucleotides agree with TRBD1. The junction had 2 bases not matched to a gene; V was cut back by 7 bases and J by 8 bases. From germline, CDR1 is SGHRS and CDR2 YFSETQ. There are 11 residues in the CDR3. CDR3 sequence: CASGQGDEQFF. In DNA form, the CDR3 reads TGCGCCAGCGGACAGGGAGATGAGCAGTTCTTC.

The chain carries TRBV25-1 and TRBJ2-6; D remains ambiguous. CDR1 is MGHDK, CDR2 SYGVNS, per germline. CDR3 length: 13 residues. V was shortened by 0 bases and J by 13 bases, with 10 bases between the two germline ends. The chain's CDR3 is CASSEYFDLVLTF. CDR3 DNA sequence: TGTGCCAGCAGTGAATATTTTGACCTTGTCCTGACTTTC.